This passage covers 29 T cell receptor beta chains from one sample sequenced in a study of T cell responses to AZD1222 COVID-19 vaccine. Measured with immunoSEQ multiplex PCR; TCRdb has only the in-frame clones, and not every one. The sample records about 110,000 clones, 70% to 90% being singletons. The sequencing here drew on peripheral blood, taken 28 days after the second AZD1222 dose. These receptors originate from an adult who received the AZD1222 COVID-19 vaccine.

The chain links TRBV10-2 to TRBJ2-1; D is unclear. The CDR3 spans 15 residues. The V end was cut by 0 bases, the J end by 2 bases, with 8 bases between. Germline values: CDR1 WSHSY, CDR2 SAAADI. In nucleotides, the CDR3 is TGCGCCAGCAGTGAGTCGGCTGCCACCTACAATGAGCAGTTCTTC. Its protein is CASSESAATYNEQFF.

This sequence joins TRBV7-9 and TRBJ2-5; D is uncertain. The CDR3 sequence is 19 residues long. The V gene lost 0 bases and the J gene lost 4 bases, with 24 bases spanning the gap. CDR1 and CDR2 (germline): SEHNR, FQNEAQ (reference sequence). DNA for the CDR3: TGTGCCAGCAGCTTAGCGCAATGGACCTGGACCTCATCTATAGAGACCCAGTACTTC. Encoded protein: CASSLAQWTWTSSIETQYF.

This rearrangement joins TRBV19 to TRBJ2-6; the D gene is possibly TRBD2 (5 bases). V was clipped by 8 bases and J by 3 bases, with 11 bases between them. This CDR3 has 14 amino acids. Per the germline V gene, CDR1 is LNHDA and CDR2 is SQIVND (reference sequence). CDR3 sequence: CASLPGSGANVLTF. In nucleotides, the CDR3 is TGTGCCAGTCTGCCGGGGAGTGGGGCCAACGTCCTGACTTTC.

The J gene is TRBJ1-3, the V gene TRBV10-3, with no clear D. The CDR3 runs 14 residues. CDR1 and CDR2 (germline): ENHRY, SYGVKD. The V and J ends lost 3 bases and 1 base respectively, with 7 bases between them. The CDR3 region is CAISDGESGNTIYF. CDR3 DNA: TGTGCCATCAGTGACGGTGAATCTGGAAACACCATATATTTT.

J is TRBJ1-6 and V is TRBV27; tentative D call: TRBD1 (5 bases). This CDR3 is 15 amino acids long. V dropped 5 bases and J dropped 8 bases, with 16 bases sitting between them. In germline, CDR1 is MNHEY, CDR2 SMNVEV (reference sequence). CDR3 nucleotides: TGTGCCAGCAGTCTCCGGGACGGTAGGGATTCACCCCTCCACTTT. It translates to CASSLRDGRDSPLHF.

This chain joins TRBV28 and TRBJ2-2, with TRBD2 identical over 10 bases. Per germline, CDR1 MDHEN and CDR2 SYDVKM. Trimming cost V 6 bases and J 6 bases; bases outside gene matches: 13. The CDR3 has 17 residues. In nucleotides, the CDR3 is TGTGCCAGCAGGGGTATTTCTAGCGGGAGTCTTCCCGGGGAGCTGTTTTTT. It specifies CASRGISSGSLPGELFF.

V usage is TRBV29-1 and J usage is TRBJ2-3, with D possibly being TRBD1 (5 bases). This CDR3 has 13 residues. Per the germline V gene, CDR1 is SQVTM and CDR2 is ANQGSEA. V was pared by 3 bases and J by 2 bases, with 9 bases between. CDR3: CSVDTGTTDTQYF. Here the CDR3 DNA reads TGCAGCGTTGATACAGGAACCACAGATACGCAGTATTTT.

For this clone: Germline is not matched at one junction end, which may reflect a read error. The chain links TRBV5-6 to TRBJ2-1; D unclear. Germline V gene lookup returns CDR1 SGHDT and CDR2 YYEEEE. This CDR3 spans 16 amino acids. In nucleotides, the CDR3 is TGTGCCAGCTGCTTGGACGGGTTCCCCTCCTACATTGAGCAGTTCTTC. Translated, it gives CASCLDGFPSYIEQFF.

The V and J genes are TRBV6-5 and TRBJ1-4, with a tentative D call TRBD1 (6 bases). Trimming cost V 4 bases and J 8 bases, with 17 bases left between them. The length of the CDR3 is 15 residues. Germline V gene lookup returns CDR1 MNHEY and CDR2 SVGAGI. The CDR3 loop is CASSFGPGAGEKLFF. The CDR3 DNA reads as TGTGCCAGCAGTTTCGGCCCGGGGGCAGGGGAAAAACTGTTTTTT.

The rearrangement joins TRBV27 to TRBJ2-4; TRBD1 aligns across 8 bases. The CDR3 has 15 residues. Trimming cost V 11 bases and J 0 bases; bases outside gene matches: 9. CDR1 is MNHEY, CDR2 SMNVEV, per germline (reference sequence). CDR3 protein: CAPRTGTIAKNIQYF. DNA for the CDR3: TGTGCCCCCCGGACAGGGACAATAGCCAAAAACATTCAGTACTTC.

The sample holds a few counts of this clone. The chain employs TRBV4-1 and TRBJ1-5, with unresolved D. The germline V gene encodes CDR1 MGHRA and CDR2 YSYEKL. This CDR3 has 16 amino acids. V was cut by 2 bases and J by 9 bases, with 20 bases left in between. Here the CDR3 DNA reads TGCGCCAGCAGCCAATTCCTGAACTTCCGTAGATCGCCCCAGCATTTT. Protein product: CASSQFLNFRRSPQHF.

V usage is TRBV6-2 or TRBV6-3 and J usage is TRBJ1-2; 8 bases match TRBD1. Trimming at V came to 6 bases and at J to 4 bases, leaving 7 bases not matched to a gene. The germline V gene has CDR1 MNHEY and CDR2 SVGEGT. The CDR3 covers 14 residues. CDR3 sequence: CASSSDREIYGYTF. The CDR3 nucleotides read TGTGCCAGCAGCTCGGACAGGGAGATCTATGGCTACACCTTC.

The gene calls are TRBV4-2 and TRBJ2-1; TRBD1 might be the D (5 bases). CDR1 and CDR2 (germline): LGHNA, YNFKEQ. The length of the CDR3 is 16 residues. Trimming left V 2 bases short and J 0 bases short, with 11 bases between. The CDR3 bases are TGTGCCAGCAGCCAACCGACAGTCAGCTCCTACAATGAGCAGTTCTTC. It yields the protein CASSQPTVSSYNEQFF.

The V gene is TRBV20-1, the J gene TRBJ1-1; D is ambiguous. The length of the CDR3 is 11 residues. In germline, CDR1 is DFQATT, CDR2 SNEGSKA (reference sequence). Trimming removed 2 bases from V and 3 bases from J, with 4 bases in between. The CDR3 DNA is TGCAGTGCTAGACGCGACACTGAAGCTTTCTTT. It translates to CSARRDTEAFF.

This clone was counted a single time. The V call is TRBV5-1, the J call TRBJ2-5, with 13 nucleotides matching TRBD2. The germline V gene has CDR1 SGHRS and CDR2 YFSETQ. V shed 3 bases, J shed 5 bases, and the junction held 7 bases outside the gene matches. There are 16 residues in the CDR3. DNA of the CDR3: TGCGCCAGCAGCTCTACACTAGCGGGAGGGTCTGAGACCCAGTACTTC. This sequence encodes CASSSTLAGGSETQYF.

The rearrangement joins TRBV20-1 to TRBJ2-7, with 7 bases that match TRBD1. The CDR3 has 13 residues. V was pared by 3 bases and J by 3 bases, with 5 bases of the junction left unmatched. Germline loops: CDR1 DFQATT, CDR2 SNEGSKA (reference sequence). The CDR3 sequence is CSASTGVGYEQYF. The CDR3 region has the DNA TGCAGTGCTAGTACAGGGGTAGGCTACGAGCAGTACTTC.

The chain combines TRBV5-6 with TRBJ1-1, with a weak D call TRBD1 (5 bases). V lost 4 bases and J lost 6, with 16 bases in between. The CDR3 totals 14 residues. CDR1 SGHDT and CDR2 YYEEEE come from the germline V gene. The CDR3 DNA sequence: TGTGCCAGCAGCCCCTGGAGCTGGGGCGCTGAAGCTTTCTTT. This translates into CASSPWSWGAEAFF.

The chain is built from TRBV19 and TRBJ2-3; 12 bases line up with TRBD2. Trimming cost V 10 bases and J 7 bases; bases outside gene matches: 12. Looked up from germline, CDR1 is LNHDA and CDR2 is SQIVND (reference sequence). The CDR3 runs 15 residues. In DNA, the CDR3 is TGTGCCACCGCCCCCCTAGCGGGGGGGCATTATACGCAGTATTTT. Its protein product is CATAPLAGGHYTQYF.

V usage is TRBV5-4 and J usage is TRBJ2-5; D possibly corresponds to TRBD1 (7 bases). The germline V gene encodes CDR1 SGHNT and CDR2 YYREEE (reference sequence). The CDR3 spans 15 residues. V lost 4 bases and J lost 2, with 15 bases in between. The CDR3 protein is CASSNEGAGQETQYF. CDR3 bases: TGTGCCAGCAGCAACGAGGGGGCGGGACAAGAGACCCAGTACTTC.

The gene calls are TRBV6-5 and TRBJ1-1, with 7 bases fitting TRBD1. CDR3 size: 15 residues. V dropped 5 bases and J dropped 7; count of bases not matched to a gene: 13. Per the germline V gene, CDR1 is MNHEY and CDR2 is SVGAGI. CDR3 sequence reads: CASSRTRQGRGEAFF. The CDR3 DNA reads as TGTGCCAGCAGTCGAACCCGACAGGGAAGAGGTGAAGCTTTCTTT.

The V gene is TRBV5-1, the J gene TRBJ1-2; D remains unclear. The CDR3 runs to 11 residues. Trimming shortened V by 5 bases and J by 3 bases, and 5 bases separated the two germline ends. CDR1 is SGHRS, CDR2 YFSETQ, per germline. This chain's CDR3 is CASRRDYGYTF. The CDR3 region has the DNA TGCGCCAGCAGAAGGGACTATGGCTACACCTTC.

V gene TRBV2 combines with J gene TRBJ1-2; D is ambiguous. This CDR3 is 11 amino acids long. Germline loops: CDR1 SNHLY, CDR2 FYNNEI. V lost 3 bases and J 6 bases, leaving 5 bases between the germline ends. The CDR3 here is CASSDEDGYTF. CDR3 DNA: TGTGCCAGCAGTGACGAAGATGGCTACACCTTC.

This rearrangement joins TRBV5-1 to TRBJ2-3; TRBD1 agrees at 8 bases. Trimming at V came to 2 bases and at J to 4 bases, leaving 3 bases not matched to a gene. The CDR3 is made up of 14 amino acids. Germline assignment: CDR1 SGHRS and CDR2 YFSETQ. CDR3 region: CASSLGQGSDTQYF. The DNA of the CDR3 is TGCGCCAGCAGCTTAGGACAGGGCTCAGATACGCAGTATTTT.

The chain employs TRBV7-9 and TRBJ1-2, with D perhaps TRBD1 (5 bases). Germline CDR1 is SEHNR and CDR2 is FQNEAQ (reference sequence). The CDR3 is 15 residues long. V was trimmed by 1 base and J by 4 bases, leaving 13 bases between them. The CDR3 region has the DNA TGTGCCAGCAGCTTAGTTCCCGTGGGGACCTATGGCTACACCTTC. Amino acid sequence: CASSLVPVGTYGYTF. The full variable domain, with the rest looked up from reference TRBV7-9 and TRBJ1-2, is DTGVSQNPRHKITKRGQNVTFRCDPISEHNRLYWYRQTLGQGPEFLTYFQNEAQLEKSRLLSDRFSAERPKGSFSTLEIQRTEQGDSAMYLCASSLVPVGTYGYTFGSGTRLTVV.

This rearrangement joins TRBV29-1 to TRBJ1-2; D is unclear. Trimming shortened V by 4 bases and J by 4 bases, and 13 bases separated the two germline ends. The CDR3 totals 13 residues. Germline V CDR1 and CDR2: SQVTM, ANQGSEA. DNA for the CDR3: TGCAGCGTTGTCGTGTCAGGATCCTATGGCTACACCTTC. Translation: CSVVVSGSYGYTF.

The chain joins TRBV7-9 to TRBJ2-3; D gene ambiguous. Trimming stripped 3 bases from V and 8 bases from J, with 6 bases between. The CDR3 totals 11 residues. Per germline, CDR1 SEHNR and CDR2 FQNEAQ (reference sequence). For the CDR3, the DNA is TGTGCCAGCAGCTTGGGCGTTACGCAGTATTTT. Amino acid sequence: CASSLGVTQYF.

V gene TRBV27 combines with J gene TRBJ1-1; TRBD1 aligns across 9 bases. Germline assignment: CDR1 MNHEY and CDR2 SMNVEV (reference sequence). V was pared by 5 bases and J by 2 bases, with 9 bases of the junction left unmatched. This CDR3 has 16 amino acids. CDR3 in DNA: TGTGCCAGCAGTCCTCGCTACAGGGGGCTAAACACTGAAGCTTTCTTT. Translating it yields CASSPRYRGLNTEAFF.

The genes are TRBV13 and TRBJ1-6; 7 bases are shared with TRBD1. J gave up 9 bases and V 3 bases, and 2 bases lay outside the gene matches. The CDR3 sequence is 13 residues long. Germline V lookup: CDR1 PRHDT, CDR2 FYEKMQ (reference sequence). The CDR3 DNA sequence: TGTGCCAGCAGCTTGGACAGGTTTTCACCCCTCCACTTT. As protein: CASSLDRFSPLHF.

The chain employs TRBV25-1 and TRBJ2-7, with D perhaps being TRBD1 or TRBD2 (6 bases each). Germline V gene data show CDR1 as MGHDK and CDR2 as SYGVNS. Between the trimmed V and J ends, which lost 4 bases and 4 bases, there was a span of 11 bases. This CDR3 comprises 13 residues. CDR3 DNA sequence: TGTGCCAGCAGTGCAGGGGACTTTTACGAGCAGTACTTC. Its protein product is CASSAGDFYEQYF.